This T cell receptor beta chain was sequenced for a study of tissue T cells after allogeneic stem cell transplantation. With respect to this clone: Its cognate antigen is unknown. Gene labels here are mouse ones. Read sequence stops 1 residue before the CDR3 end, and the germline J gene provides the missing end.

Time point meaning: mouse harvest day 14 after allogeneic transplant. The graft held 10^6 splenic CD5+ T cells and 10^7 T-cell-depleted bone marrow cells. General observations from the study: In patients and mice, blood and spleen missed much of tissue repertoire. Anatomically similar tissues had similar TCR repertoires within each patient. Few T cell clones were shared across patients, but motif clusters showed tissue-specific shared signatures.

The method was immunoSEQ multiplex PCR; TCRdb's version includes in-frame clones alone and lacks a portion of them. The sample yields under 8,000 clones, roughly a third seen once. With 2 bases removed from V and 0 bases from J, the gap between germline ends came to 9 bases. In germline, CDR1 is SNHLY, CDR2 FYNGKV (reference sequence). The CDR3 consists of 15 residues. The V and J genes are TRBV3 and TRBJ2-4; weak D call: TRBD2 (6 bases). This TCR derives from a female BALB/c mouse given C57BL/6 T cells with graft-versus-host disease after an allogeneic hematopoietic cell transplant. The sample taken for sequencing was skin. Incomplete CDR3 DNA: TGTGCCAGCAGCTTAAGCTGGGGAAGTCAAAACACCTTGTAC. Amino acid sequence: CASSLSWGSQNTLY. The complete CDR3 protein is CASSLSWGSQNTLYF.